One sample yielded the 23 T cell receptor beta chains listed below, sequenced in a study of shared clonotypes between healthy human individuals. Terminally differentiated effector memory CD45RA+ cells were excluded from the naive CD8 cells, which were CD45RO-negative and positively selected for CCR7. TCRdb's copy holds only in-frame clones and misses some; the assay was immunoSEQ multiplex PCR. This table has around 2,000,000 clones, approximately 94% appearing once. Sequenced: naive CD8+ T cells from PBMCs. The receptors come from a man aged 18 to 30 in good health. Some clones in this sample may be carry-over from other donors' samples.

The chain has TRBV11-2 and TRBJ1-2; 9 nucleotides line up with TRBD1. After removal of 0 bases from V and 2 bases from J, the junction contained 4 bases not matched to a gene. Germline V gene data show CDR1 as SGHAT and CDR2 as FQNNGV. This CDR3 has 16 residues. CDR3 region: CASSLDFGQGNYGYTF. The CDR3 coding sequence is TGTGCCAGCAGCTTAGATTTTGGACAGGGGAACTATGGCTACACCTTC.

This rearrangement joins TRBV9 to TRBJ2-1; TRBD2 aligns across 7 bases. The CDR3 runs to 15 residues. Germline V gene lookup returns CDR1 SGDLS and CDR2 YYNGEE. Trimming removed 5 bases from V and 0 bases from J; junction bases left unmatched: 5. CDR3 sequence: CASSLLATSYNEQFF. The DNA for the CDR3 is TGTGCCAGCAGTTTACTAGCGACCTCCTACAATGAGCAGTTCTTC.

The CDR3 DNA reads TGTGCCAGCAGTGAACTGGGACTAGCGGGAGCCTACGAGCAGTACTTC. Translated: CASSELGLAGAYEQYF. V gene TRBV6-1 combines with J gene TRBJ2-7; the match to TRBD2 covers 14 bases. Germline CDR1 and CDR2: MNHNS and SASEGT. The CDR3 runs 16 residues. Trimming took 2 bases from V and 2 from J; bases not matched to a gene: 2.

The chain joins TRBV19 to TRBJ1-5, with a tentative D call TRBD1 (5 bases). The CDR3 length is 17 residues. V was cut by 5 bases and J by 0 bases, with 17 bases left in between. Germline V lookup: CDR1 LNHDA, CDR2 SQIVND (reference sequence). The CDR3 protein is CASSHLPGTASNQPQHF. CDR3 coding DNA: TGTGCCAGTAGTCATCTCCCCGGGACCGCTAGCAATCAGCCCCAGCATTTT.

This rearrangement joins TRBV5-4 to TRBJ2-7; D gene ambiguous. The CDR3 is 13 residues long. The germline CDR1 and CDR2 sequences are SGHNT and YYREEE (reference sequence). V lost 0 bases and J 5 bases, leaving 9 bases between the germline ends. The CDR3 DNA reads as TGTGCCAGCAGCTTGGCCAACAGCAACGAGCAGTACTTC. Its protein product is CASSLANSNEQYF. Drawing the rest from reference TRBV5-4 and TRBJ2-7, the complete variable domain is ETGVTQSPTHLIKTRGQQVTLRCSSQSGHNTVSWYQQALGQGPQFIFQYYREEENGRGNFPPRFSGLQFPNYSSELNVNALELDDSALYLCASSLANSNEQYFGPGTRLTVT.

The chain is built from TRBV7-9 and TRBJ2-1; the D is unclear. From germline, CDR1 is SEHNR and CDR2 FQNEAQ (reference sequence). CDR3 size: 15 residues. The germline V and J ends were trimmed by 2 bases and 0 bases, with 8 bases remaining between them. CDR3 sequence reads: CASSLPLSSYNEQFF. Written as DNA, the CDR3 is TGTGCCAGCAGCTTACCCCTGAGCTCCTACAATGAGCAGTTCTTC. Drawing the rest from reference TRBV7-9 and TRBJ2-1, the complete variable domain is DTGVSQNPRHKITKRGQNVTFRCDPISEHNRLYWYRQTLGQGPEFLTYFQNEAQLEKSRLLSDRFSAERPKGSFSTLEIQRTEQGDSAMYLCASSLPLSSYNEQFFGPGTRLTVL.

This chain connects TRBV16 to TRBJ1-1; D is possibly TRBD1 (6 bases). With 1 base removed from V and 0 bases from J, the gap between germline ends came to 6 bases. The CDR3 extends over 14 amino acids. Germline CDR1 reads KGHSY; CDR2 reads FQNENV. The CDR3 bases are TGTGCCAGCAGCCAATACAGGGTGAACACTGAAGCTTTCTTT. Protein: CASSQYRVNTEAFF.

The chain combines TRBV6-1 with TRBJ1-2; D unclear. This CDR3 comprises 13 residues. Trimming took 3 bases from V and 5 from J, leaving 10 bases between them. Germline-derived CDR1 and CDR2 are MNHNS and SASEGT. CDR3 residues: CASSDRRGYGYTF. The CDR3 coding sequence is TGTGCCAGCAGTGATCGTCGGGGATATGGCTACACCTTC.

J is TRBJ1-2 and V is TRBV6-5; the D is unclear. Germline CDR1 and CDR2: MNHEY and SVGAGI. CDR3 length: 15 amino acids. V lost 0 bases, J lost 1 base, and 9 bases lay in between. CDR3 bases: TGTGCCAGCAGTTACTCGGTCAGTCGTAACTATGGCTACACCTTC. This translates into CASSYSVSRNYGYTF.

This sequence joins TRBV7-9 and TRBJ2-2; D may be TRBD1 (5 bases). Germline assignment: CDR1 SEHNR and CDR2 FQNEAQ (reference sequence). Trimming removed 1 base at V and 7 bases at J, with 19 bases between. The CDR3 contains 17 residues. In DNA form, the CDR3 reads TGTGCCAGCAGCTTAGTCACAGGTCCCCTCAGAGACGGGGAGCTGTTTTTT. It translates to CASSLVTGPLRDGELFF.

This rearrangement joins TRBV27 to TRBJ1-6; D might be TRBD1 (5 bases). V lost 3 bases and J lost 7, with 19 bases in between. This CDR3 is 17 amino acids long. Germline CDR1 and CDR2: MNHEY and SMNVEV (reference sequence). The CDR3 is CASSLVNPGTLNSPLHF. The CDR3 DNA is TGTGCCAGCAGTTTGGTGAACCCCGGGACTCTCAATTCACCCCTCCACTTT.

The V call is TRBV6-1, the J call TRBJ2-7; weak D call: TRBD2 (5 bases). This CDR3 spans 13 amino acids. Looked up from germline, CDR1 is MNHNS and CDR2 is SASEGT. Trimming cost V 8 bases and J 3 bases, with 14 bases left between them. The CDR3 DNA reads TGTGCCAGCGCGCCCGACTACTACTACGAGCAGTACTTC. Protein sequence: CASAPDYYYEQYF.

The V and J genes are TRBV28 and TRBJ2-5; no clear D. CDR3 length equals 13 residues. V lost 1 base and J 4 bases, leaving 7 bases between the germline ends. Per germline, CDR1 MDHEN and CDR2 SYDVKM. The CDR3 spells CASSLLTGETQYF. The CDR3 DNA is TGTGCCAGCAGTTTATTGACGGGAGAGACCCAGTACTTC.

The chain uses TRBV2 and TRBJ2-7; D not resolved. V lost 3 bases and J 2 bases, leaving 8 bases between the germline ends. The CDR3 totals 13 residues. From germline, CDR1 is SNHLY and CDR2 FYNNEI. The CDR3: CASSDGVAYEQYF. DNA for the CDR3: TGTGCCAGCAGTGATGGGGTGGCCTACGAGCAGTACTTC.

The gene calls are TRBV7-2 and TRBJ2-7; a possible D gene is TRBD1 (6 bases). Trimming removed 4 bases from V and 3 bases from J, with 19 bases in between. This CDR3 spans 16 amino acids. Per germline, CDR1 SGHTA and CDR2 FQGNSA. The CDR3 DNA is TGTGCCAGCAGCTACCTCGTCCCGTACAGGGACTACGAGCAGTACTTC. It encodes CASSYLVPYRDYEQYF.

This sequence joins TRBV28 and TRBJ2-1; D not certain. The germline V gene has CDR1 MDHEN and CDR2 SYDVKM. V lost 7 bases to trimming and J lost 3 bases, with 7 bases between them. This CDR3 comprises 12 residues. CDR3: CASMFHYNEQFF. DNA of the CDR3: TGTGCCAGCATGTTTCACTACAATGAGCAGTTCTTC.

The chain employs TRBV27 and TRBJ1-1; D is unclear. There are 16 residues in the CDR3. Germline CDR1 MNHEY, CDR2 SMNVEV (reference sequence). V lost 0 bases and J lost 3, with 14 bases in between. The CDR3, as DNA: TGTGCCAGCAGTTTATCCGTATCCGGGGTTTACACTGAAGCTTTCTTT. Residues: CASSLSVSGVYTEAFF.

This chain links TRBV29-1 with TRBJ2-3, with D tentatively TRBD1 (6 bases). V shed 3 bases and J shed 4 bases, with 14 bases lying between them. The V gene's germline CDR1 is SQVTM and CDR2 ANQGSEA. The CDR3 spans 14 residues. In DNA, the CDR3 is TGCAGCGTTGACGGGGACATCGTTGCAGATACGCAGTATTTT. This translates into CSVDGDIVADTQYF.

The chain links TRBV29-1 to TRBJ2-7; 7 bases are shared with TRBD2. With V trimmed by 3 bases and J by 4 bases, 3 bases remained unmatched. Germline V gene sequence: CDR1 SQVTM, CDR2 ANQGSEA. The CDR3 totals 12 residues. This CDR3 reads CSVEAGEYEQYF. The CDR3 nucleotides are TGCAGCGTTGAGGCGGGAGAATACGAGCAGTACTTC.

The chain couples TRBV2 to TRBJ2-1; either TRBD1 or TRBD2 may fit D (5 bases each). Germline-derived CDR1 and CDR2 are SNHLY and FYNNEI. This CDR3 has 14 residues. Trimming pared 6 bases from V and 7 bases from J, leaving 16 bases between. The CDR3 region is CASRAPGTDNEQFF. CDR3 in DNA: TGTGCCAGCAGGGCCCCCGGGACGGATAATGAGCAGTTCTTC.

This clone showed up just once. The chain combines TRBV7-2 with TRBJ1-3; no definite D call. Germline V gene data show CDR1 as SGHTA and CDR2 as FQGNSA. V was shortened by 6 bases and J by 2 bases, with 11 bases between the two germline ends. This CDR3 comprises 14 residues. The CDR3 DNA reads TGTGCCAGCAGTGTAACTGGGACTGGAAACACCATATATTTT. It yields the protein CASSVTGTGNTIYF.

This clone was counted a single time. The rearrangement links TRBV27 to TRBJ2-3, with 7 nucleotides matching TRBD1. Looked up from germline, CDR1 is MNHEY and CDR2 is SMNVEV (reference sequence). The CDR3 is made up of 15 amino acids. Trimming removed 5 bases from V and 4 bases from J; junction bases left unmatched: 9. The CDR3 nucleotides are TGTGCCAGCAGTCAGGGGGACAGCAACGCAGATACGCAGTATTTT. It encodes CASSQGDSNADTQYF.

The V gene is TRBV9, the J gene TRBJ2-3; 11 positions match TRBD2. Per germline, CDR1 SGDLS and CDR2 YYNGEE. V lost 3 bases to trimming and J lost 5 bases; unmatched junction nucleotides: 5. The CDR3 extends over 15 amino acids. CDR3 nucleotides: TGTGCCAGCAGCGATAGCGGGAGGGCCAAAGATACGCAGTATTTT. Translation gives CASSDSGRAKDTQYF.